This T cell receptor beta chain was sequenced for a study of tumor and adjacent non-tumor tissue in lung cancer (dated by TCRdb to the late 2010s). Regarding the research as a whole: The cohort included eleven to twelve adenocarcinoma, 2 squamous cell carcinoma and 1 small cell lung cancer patients. The approximately 15 enrolled patients, of whom around 10 were men and 5 were women, were aged about 31 to 80 years and were diagnosed with TNM stage I to III disease. A total of roughly 120,000,000 productive TCRbeta reads were generated by sequencing, corresponding to an average of about 4.17 million reads per sample. The study compared bulk TCRbeta repertoires between lung tumor tissue and matched distant non-tumor lung tissue from about 14 lung cancer patients. TCRbeta CDR3 sequencing was performed on 25 to 30 paired specimens, with one tumor sample and one normal lung sample collected per patient. General study outcomes and caveats: Only approximately 16 patients were included in the cohort, and the need for larger samples and more detailed clinical data was noted by the authors. Neither the sequencing platform nor unique molecular identifiers are mentioned in the methods. Peripheral blood was not sequenced, so blood TCRbeta repertoires in these lung cancer patients were not examined. In normal lung, the top 100 clones accounted for a significantly larger cumulative share of the repertoire than in tumor tissue. TCR diversity was significantly higher in younger patients, and higher tumor TCR diversity was associated with shorter overall and disease-free survival. Significantly higher TCR diversity (inverse Simpson) was observed in tumor tissue than in normal lung tissue (roughly 470 vs 170, P = 0.0075, Mann-Whitney U test).

V drops 10 bases and J drops 0 bases, leaving 11 bases in between. The germline V gene specifies ENHRY as CDR1 and SYGVKD as CDR2. The CDR3 holds 13 amino acids from the cysteine to the phenylalanine. This entry keeps only the CDR3 DNA: 39 bases, framed from base 1. Bulk unsorted tissue served as the source for RNA extraction, and RNA quality was assessed using a NanoDrop ND-1000 and an Agilent 2100. Newly diagnosed lung cancer patients without prior chemotherapy who had been admitted for thoracic surgery in China between August and November 2014 were enrolled as donors. Patients who had received previous radiotherapy or chemotherapy, or who had another concurrent cancer, were excluded from the study. Surgical tissue pieces of about 1-2.3 cm3 were preserved in RNAlater solution and were kept at -80 degrees C until use. Details on this clonotype: Its target antigen remains unknown. Given a much more abundant clone one base away, this may be a read error.

Library preparation was by multiplex PCR. Sequencing was performed on an Illumina HiSeq 2500. Following protocols modified from ARM-PCR, the researchers constructed TCRbeta libraries through three rounds of nested PCR with primers (Table S4). PCR products of 200-500 bp were gel-excised and purified with the QIAquick gel extraction kit before sequencing. The original methods were these. Reads were cleaned with Trimmomatic, merged with FLASH into complete CDR3 sequences, and assigned to V(D)J germline segments with MiTCR. Clonal diversity was calculated as the inverse Simpson's index using VDJtools. Productive reads were defined as in-frame sequences without a premature stop codon. TCRdb trimmed the raw reads at Q25, called clones with MiXCR and kept productive beta chains. Rows with one shared CDR3 protein collapse into an entry with the most common genes and DNA. The V and J calls, along with clone size, are taken from TCRdb and not from the paper's own processing. The sample records 100,000 to 150,000 distinct CDR3 sequences, over 65% of which are singletons. The ten largest clones represent roughly 13% of the sample.

This sequence originates from a man aged 25-45 years with non-small cell lung cancer. The chain links TRBV10-3 with TRBJ2-3, with the identity of the D gene unclear. Sequenced input: lung tumor tissue. The CDR3: CATTTSSTDTQYF. The sequenced DNA is TGTGCCACCACCACGAGCAGCACAGATACGCAGTATTTT.